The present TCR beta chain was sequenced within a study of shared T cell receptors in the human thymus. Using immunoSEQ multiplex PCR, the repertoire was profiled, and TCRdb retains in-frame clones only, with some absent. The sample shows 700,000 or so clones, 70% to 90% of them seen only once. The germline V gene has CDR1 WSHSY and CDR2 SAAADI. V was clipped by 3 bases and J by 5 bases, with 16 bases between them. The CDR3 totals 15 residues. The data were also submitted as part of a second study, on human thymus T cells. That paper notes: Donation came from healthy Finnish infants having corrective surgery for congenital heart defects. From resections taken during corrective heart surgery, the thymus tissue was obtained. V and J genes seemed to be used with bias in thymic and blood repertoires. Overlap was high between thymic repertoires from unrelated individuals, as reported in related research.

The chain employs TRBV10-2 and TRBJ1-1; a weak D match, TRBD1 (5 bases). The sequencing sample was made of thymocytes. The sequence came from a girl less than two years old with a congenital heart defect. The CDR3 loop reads CASSDGPGWDTEAFF. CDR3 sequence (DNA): TGCGCCAGCAGTGATGGGCCAGGGTGGGATACTGAAGCTTTCTTT.